This T cell receptor (beta chain) derives from a study of blood T cell repertoires in COVID-19. CDR1 is SGDLS, CDR2 YYNGEE, per germline. The V gene end was trimmed by 4 bases and the J gene end by 4 bases; junction bases not matched to a gene: 11. The CDR3 extends over 16 amino acids. Sequencing was performed with immunoSEQ multiplex PCR; in TCRdb, only in-frame clones are kept and a portion is missing. Of around 130,000 clones in the sample, roughly four fifths are singletons; the top ten hold less than 14%. Sequencing used peripheral blood. The V call is TRBV9, the J call TRBJ2-7; 10 bases line up with TRBD2. The origin of this receptor is a human donor in a cohort sampled during active COVID-19. The CDR3 here is CASSPHGAGGRYEQYF. The CDR3 DNA follows: TGTGCCAGCAGCCCGCATGGAGCGGGGGGGCGATACGAGCAGTACTTC.